Each of the 3 T cell receptor beta chains below was sequenced from the same sample in a study of beta chain features in type 1 diabetes. The sequenced template was cDNA made from the entire isolated RNA. Clones were read by immunoSEQ multiplex PCR, and TCRdb kept only the in-frame ones, dropping some. The sample shows a few hundred thousand clones, around a fifth of them seen only once. Source material: naive CD4+ T cells from blood. The receptors were gathered from a woman between 18 and 29 years old in good health.

The chain combines TRBV29-1 with TRBJ1-5; 10 bases fit TRBD1. This CDR3 spans 13 amino acids. The germline CDR1 and CDR2 sequences are SQVTM and ANQGSEA. Germline trimming cut 7 bases from V and 3 bases from J; bases unmatched to any gene: 3. CDR3 DNA: TGCAGCGCTGGGACAGGGGTCAATCAGCCCCAGCATTTT. Translated: CSAGTGVNQPQHF.

The rearrangement links TRBV9 to TRBJ2-1; possible D gene TRBD2, 6 bases. The V gene lost 0 bases and the J gene lost 9 bases, with 19 bases spanning the gap. Germline CDR1 SGDLS, CDR2 YYNGEE. This CDR3 region has 16 residues. The DNA for the CDR3 is TGTGCCAGCAGCGTAGTGGGAGGCGGAGGGCGGGGTGAGCAGTTCTTC. Amino acids: CASSVVGGGGRGEQFF.

This clone was counted only a few times. This CDR3 is also generated by other DNA sequences in the sample. V and J are TRBV9 and TRBJ2-3, with no clear D. CDR1 and CDR2 from the germline V gene are SGDLS and YYNGEE. V gave up 2 bases and J gave up 1 base, with 5 bases separating them. There are 13 residues in the CDR3. CDR3 in amino acids: CASSVQGTDTQYF. The CDR3 DNA reads as TGTGCCAGCAGCGTCCAGGGCACAGATACGCAGTATTTT.